This is a list of T cell receptor beta chains from one sample in a study of blood T cell repertoires in COVID-19. The table came from immunoSEQ multiplex PCR; TCRdb's copy has only in-frame clones and leaves some out. This repertoire shows about 210,000 clones, around three quarters found once; its top ten account for roughly 6.7%. The sequenced sample consisted of peripheral blood. All receptors derive from a woman in her 70s with acute or convalescent COVID-19. CDR3s include the opening cysteine and the closing phenylalanine or tryptophan. The D gene is left open where the match is weak. Clone size is shown for a subset of rows, as once, few, many or a class of expanded clone.

size,V,D,J,DNA,CDR3
.,TRBV10-3,TRBD1,TRBJ1-2,TGTGCCATCACCCAGGGACAGGAAGGCGGCTACACCTTC,CAITQGQEGGYTF
.,TRBV2,.,TRBJ2-3,TGTGCCAGCAGATCGGGACTCCGCACAGATACGCAGTATTTT,CASRSGLRTDTQYF
.,TRBV29-1,.,TRBJ2-4,TGCAGCGTTCGGACAGCACTAGGTGCAGCTTCCAAAAACATTCAGTACTTC,CSVRTALGAASKNIQYF
.,TRBV5-1,TRBD1,TRBJ1-4,TGCGCCAGCAGCTTGGGATTGACAGGGGAAAAACTGTTTTTT,CASSLGLTGEKLFF
.,TRBV5-4,.,TRBJ1-6,TGTGCCAGCAGTCACAAGGTAGATAGGGGAAATTCACCCCTCCACTTT,CASSHKVDRGNSPLHF
.,TRBV30,TRBD1,TRBJ1-1,TGTGCCTGGACACGACAGGGTGGATGGACTGAAGCTTTCTTT,CAWTRQGGWTEAFF
once,TRBV19,.,TRBJ2-3,TGTGCCAGTAGTGCCAACAGGGTTCTTAGGGATACGCAGTATTTT,CASSANRVLRDTQYF
.,TRBV6-4,TRBD1,TRBJ2-1,TGTGCCAGCAGCCCCCTGGGACAGGTTCGCGGTGAGCAGTTCTTC,CASSPLGQVRGEQFF
.,TRBV19,.,TRBJ2-7,TGTGCCAGTAGTCCGAGGGCCGCTTCCTACGAGCAGTACTTC,CASSPRAASYEQYF
.,TRBV10-3,.,TRBJ2-5,TGTGCCATCAGTGGGGGAGTCAAGGAGACCCAGTACTTC,CAISGGVKETQYF
.,TRBV6-5,TRBD1,TRBJ2-4,TGTGCCAGCACTGGCCGGGACAGGGGGTTAGAGTACTTC,CASTGRDRGLEYF
.,TRBV6-5,TRBD1,TRBJ1-4,TGTGCCATCAGGACAGGGACGAATGAAAAACTGTTTTTT,CAIRTGTNEKLFF
.,TRBV19,.,TRBJ2-3,TGTGCCAGTAATAAGGGGGGGAGCACAGATACGCAGTATTTT,CASNKGGSTDTQYF
few,TRBV6-5,TRBD1,TRBJ2-7,TGTGCCAGCAGAAGGACAGGGGCATCTGGGGACGAGCAGTACTTC,CASRRTGASGDEQYF
.,TRBV9,.,TRBJ2-1,TGTGCCAGCAGCGTAGAAGCGGAGCCTATCTTGCAGTTCTTC,CASSVEAEPILQFF
.,TRBV7-3,TRBD2,TRBJ2-7,TGTGCCAGCAGCTTGGGACTAGCCGGCGAGCAGTACTTC,CASSLGLAGEQYF
once,TRBV19,.,TRBJ2-5,TGTGCCAGTAGTATAGGGGGCGCGGGGGAGACCCAGTACTTC,CASSIGGAGETQYF